The 24 T cell receptor beta chains listed next were all sequenced from one sample in a study of cytomegalovirus exposure and HLA in healthy donors. The PCR was carried out with 60 Vbeta primers and 13 Jbeta primers. Only in-frame clones appear in the TCRdb table, and some are missing; sequencing was by immunoSEQ multiplex PCR. The sample totals about 150,000 clones. Material for sequencing was PBMCs. Source of these receptors: a man aged 25 to 40 in good health and CMV-seronegative.

The genes are TRBV7-2 and TRBJ2-1; TRBD1 might be the D (5 bases). The germline V gene has CDR1 SGHTA and CDR2 FQGNSA. V was shortened by 9 bases and J by 4 bases, with 16 bases between the two germline ends. The CDR3 is made up of 14 amino acids. The CDR3 sequence is CASIEWGSYNEQFF. Here the CDR3 DNA reads TGTGCCAGTATAGAATGGGGCTCTTACAATGAGCAGTTCTTC.

This CDR3 is CASRDMNTEAFF. CDR3 in DNA: TGCGCCAGCCGGGACATGAACACTGAAGCTTTCTTT. J is TRBJ1-1 and V is TRBV5-1; the D gene is possibly TRBD1 (6 bases). Trimming pared 7 bases from V and 0 bases from J, leaving 7 bases between. The CDR3 runs to 12 residues. CDR1 is SGHRS and CDR2 is YFSETQ in the germline V gene.

In nucleotides, the CDR3 is TGTGCCAGCACGGGACTTGGAAACACCATATATTTT. Its translation: CASTGLGNTIYF. The chain couples TRBV2 to TRBJ1-3; maybe TRBD1 (5 bases). The CDR3 runs 12 residues. The germline V gene encodes CDR1 SNHLY and CDR2 FYNNEI. Trimming took 7 bases from V and 3 from J, leaving 7 bases between them.

This chain connects TRBV5-8 to TRBJ2-2; 7 nucleotides match TRBD1. The V gene's germline CDR1 is SGHTS and CDR2 YDEGEE. The CDR3 sequence is 15 residues long. V shed 4 bases and J 3 bases; nucleotides not matched to a gene: 6. The CDR3 bases are TGTGCCAGCAGCCTGGGACAGTTGGACACCGGGGAGCTGTTTTTT. Amino acid sequence: CASSLGQLDTGELFF.

DNA for the CDR3: TGCGCCAGCAGCTTGGTGGGTTCCGGGACTAGCGGGAGTCCGGGGGAGCTGTTTTTT. It is translated as CASSLVGSGTSGSPGELFF. The chain has TRBV5-1 and TRBJ2-2; 14 positions agree with TRBD2. This CDR3 contains 19 residues. V was pared by 0 bases and J by 8 bases, with 12 bases of the junction left unmatched. In germline, CDR1 is SGHRS, CDR2 YFSETQ.

The V gene is TRBV19, the J gene TRBJ2-7, with D unresolved. The CDR3 has 14 amino acids. Looked up from germline, CDR1 is LNHDA and CDR2 is SQIVND (reference sequence). Trimming pared 5 bases from V and 5 bases from J, leaving 16 bases between. The CDR3 nucleotides are TGTGCCAGTAGTGCCCGGGTCGAGCGCCACGAGCAGTACTTC. Translating it yields CASSARVERHEQYF.

The V call is TRBV27, the J call TRBJ2-3, with 9 bases lining up with TRBD2. The CDR3 is made up of 20 amino acids. The trim removed 6 bases at V and 2 bases at J, leaving 21 bases unmatched. Per germline, CDR1 MNHEY and CDR2 SMNVEV (reference sequence). Here the CDR3 DNA reads TGTGCCAGCAGGACGATACCTTTTAGCGGGAGTGGGCCCGACACAGATACGCAGTATTTT. This sequence encodes CASRTIPFSGSGPDTDTQYF.

The chain employs TRBV7-9 and TRBJ2-1, with 8 bases matching TRBD1. Germline CDR1 SEHNR, CDR2 FQNEAQ (reference sequence). This CDR3 has 14 residues. Germline trimming cut 6 bases from V and 7 bases from J; bases unmatched to any gene: 8. CDR3 loop: CASSFPGTGNEQFF. CDR3 bases: TGTGCCAGCAGTTTCCCTGGGACAGGAAATGAGCAGTTCTTC.

This chain joins TRBV19 and TRBJ1-5, with D unclear. The germline V and J ends were trimmed by 5 bases and 3 bases, with 8 bases remaining between them. The CDR3 runs 13 residues. Germline CDR1 LNHDA, CDR2 SQIVND (reference sequence). CDR3 loop: CASSGSLNQPQHF. The DNA of the CDR3 is TGTGCCAGTAGTGGGAGCCTCAATCAGCCCCAGCATTTT.

The chain links TRBV27 to TRBJ2-5; 9 positions agree with TRBD1. Germline V gene lookup returns CDR1 MNHEY and CDR2 SMNVEV (reference sequence). J lost 9 bases, V lost 5 bases, and 16 bases had no gene match. There are 16 residues in the CDR3. The CDR3 nucleotides are TGTGCCAGCAGTCCTAGACAGGGGGTCACCCTGGGGTCCCAGTACTTC. Protein product: CASSPRQGVTLGSQYF.

The chain recombines TRBV2 with TRBJ2-2, with 11 bases that match TRBD2. Germline V gene data show CDR1 as SNHLY and CDR2 as FYNNEI. With 6 bases clipped from V and 4 bases from J, the junction kept 4 bases outside the gene matches. CDR3 length: 15 residues. CDR3 DNA: TGTGCCAGCAGCCCAGGACTAGCGGGCACCGGGGAGCTGTTTTTT. Its translation is CASSPGLAGTGELFF. The variable domain in full, completed from reference TRBV2 and TRBJ2-2, reads EPEVTQTPSHQVTQMGQEVILRCVPISNHLYFYWYRQILGQKVEFLVSFYNNEISEKSEIFDDQFSVERPDGSNFTLKIRSTKLEDSAMYFCASSPGLAGTGELFFGEGSRLTVL.

The chain combines TRBV28 with TRBJ2-2; D is perhaps TRBD2 (5 bases). Trimming left V 5 bases short and J 5 bases short, with 9 bases between. There are 13 residues in the CDR3. Per the germline V gene, CDR1 is MDHEN and CDR2 is SYDVKM. The CDR3 loop is CASSIGVTGELFF. In nucleotides, the CDR3 is TGTGCCAGCAGTATCGGGGTTACCGGGGAGCTGTTTTTT. Together with reference TRBV28 and TRBJ2-2, the CDR3 gives the full variable domain: DVKVTQSSRYLVKRTGEKVFLECVQDMDHENMFWYRQDPGLGLRLIYFSYDVKMKEKGDIPEGYSVSREKKERFSLILESASTNQTSMYLCASSIGVTGELFFGEGSRLTVL.

The chain has TRBV10-2 and TRBJ2-4; 13 positions match TRBD2. CDR1 is WSHSY and CDR2 is SAAADI in the germline V gene. This CDR3 region has 18 residues. V gave up 0 bases and J gave up 0 bases; unmatched junction bases: 2. CDR3 amino acids: CASSESTSGGIAKNIQYF. Here the CDR3 DNA reads TGCGCCAGCAGTGAGTCGACTAGCGGGGGGATAGCCAAAAACATTCAGTACTTC.

V is TRBV6-5 and J is TRBJ1-1; tentatively, D is TRBD1 (6 bases). Trimming removed 7 bases from V and 1 base from J, with 7 bases in between. CDR1 MNHEY and CDR2 SVGAGI come from the germline V gene. The CDR3 covers 12 residues. The CDR3 protein is CASIRGNTEAFF. CDR3 bases: TGTGCCAGCATCAGGGGGAACACTGAAGCTTTCTTT.

The gene calls are TRBV21-1 and TRBJ2-4; TRBD1 is taken as the D call from the table, unchecked against the DNA. TRBV21-1 is an annotated pseudogene. The CDR3 totals 13 residues. The CDR3 nucleotides read TGTGCCACCCGGGGACAACCAGAAAACATTCAGTACTTC. Amino acids: CATRGQPENIQYF.

The chain uses TRBV5-1 and TRBJ1-4; D may be TRBD1 (5 bases). The CDR3 totals 15 residues. Looked up from germline, CDR1 is SGHRS and CDR2 is YFSETQ. Trimming cost V 1 base and J 5 bases, with 12 bases left between them. CDR3 region: CASSLIGGVNEKLFF. The CDR3 nucleotides read TGCGCCAGCAGCTTGATTGGAGGGGTAAATGAAAAACTGTTTTTT.

The chain links TRBV5-1 to TRBJ2-1; 7 bases are shared with TRBD1. CDR1 SGHRS and CDR2 YFSETQ come from the germline V gene. This CDR3 region has 14 residues. V trimming: 6 bases; J trimming: 5 bases; junction bases outside the gene matches: 8. This CDR3 reads CASTPGTANNEQFF. The DNA of the CDR3 is TGCGCCAGCACCCCCGGGACAGCAAACAATGAGCAGTTCTTC. The full variable domain, in which reference TRBV5-1 and TRBJ2-1 provide the parts outside the CDR3, is KAGVTQTPRYLIKTRGQQVTLSCSPISGHRSVSWYQQTPGQGLQFLFEYFSETQRNKGNFPGRFSGRQFSNSRSEMNVSTLELGDSALYLCASTPGTANNEQFFGPGTRLTVL.

This chain connects TRBV7-2 to TRBJ2-3; a possible D gene is TRBD2 (7 bases). The germline V gene has CDR1 SGHTA and CDR2 FQGNSA. The CDR3 runs 16 residues. V was clipped by 2 bases and J by 1 base, with 13 bases between them. The CDR3 region is CASSLRGAQGTDTQYF. CDR3 DNA sequence: TGTGCCAGCAGCTTACGGGGGGCGCAGGGCACAGATACGCAGTATTTT.

This sequence joins TRBV19 and TRBJ1-2; D possibly corresponds to TRBD1 (6 bases). This CDR3 spans 14 amino acids. The V gene's germline CDR1 is LNHDA and CDR2 SQIVND (reference sequence). Trimming removed 7 bases from V and 4 bases from J, with 16 bases in between. CDR3 in DNA: TGTGCCAGTAAGAGTCAGGGGATTAGCTATGGCTACACCTTC. Protein: CASKSQGISYGYTF.

The chain recombines TRBV2 with TRBJ2-7; TRBD2 agrees at 15 bases. The CDR3 is made up of 15 amino acids. V trimming: 7 bases; J trimming: 5 bases; junction bases outside the gene matches: 6. The germline gives CDR1 SNHLY, CDR2 FYNNEI. CDR3 DNA: TGTGCCAGCATGAGGACTAGCGGGAGGGGGCACGAGCAGTACTTC. Amino acid sequence: CASMRTSGRGHEQYF.

V and J are TRBV11-2 and TRBJ2-7; tentative D call: TRBD2 (5 bases). This CDR3 region has 14 residues. Deletions cut 5 bases from V and 4 bases from J, with 15 bases between. CDR1 is SGHAT and CDR2 is FQNNGV in the germline V gene. As DNA, the CDR3 is TGTGCCAGCAGCCTGGGCCGGAGGTTTTACGAGCAGTACTTC. It yields the protein CASSLGRRFYEQYF.

CDR3 coding DNA: TGCGCCAGCAGCGTAGTTCCCAATGAAAAACTGTTTTTT. It specifies CASSVVPNEKLFF. The rearrangement uses TRBV5-1 and TRBJ1-4; D not certain. There are 13 residues in the CDR3. In germline, CDR1 is SGHRS, CDR2 YFSETQ. V shed 4 bases and J shed 5 bases, with 9 bases lying between them. Full variable domain (rest looked up from reference TRBV5-1 and TRBJ1-4): KAGVTQTPRYLIKTRGQQVTLSCSPISGHRSVSWYQQTPGQGLQFLFEYFSETQRNKGNFPGRFSGRQFSNSRSEMNVSTLELGDSALYLCASSVVPNEKLFFGSGTQLSVL.

This chain joins TRBV2 and TRBJ2-7, with TRBD1 matching 8 bases. Germline CDR1 SNHLY, CDR2 FYNNEI. The CDR3 is 15 residues long. V was clipped by 4 bases and J by 0 bases; unmatched bases: 5. CDR3 coding DNA: TGTGCCAGCAGTGGAGGGACAGGACTCTCCTACGAGCAGTACTTC. Protein: CASSGGTGLSYEQYF.

V usage is TRBV5-6 and J usage is TRBJ2-3; the match to TRBD1 covers 10 bases. Germline CDR1 is SGHDT and CDR2 is YYEEEE. Trimming cost V 3 bases and J 4 bases; bases outside gene matches: 14. The CDR3 is made up of 18 amino acids. CDR3 in DNA: TGTGCCAGCAGCTCCTTTCAAGTCCGGGACAGGGGAGCAGATACGCAGTATTTT. Translation gives CASSSFQVRDRGADTQYF.